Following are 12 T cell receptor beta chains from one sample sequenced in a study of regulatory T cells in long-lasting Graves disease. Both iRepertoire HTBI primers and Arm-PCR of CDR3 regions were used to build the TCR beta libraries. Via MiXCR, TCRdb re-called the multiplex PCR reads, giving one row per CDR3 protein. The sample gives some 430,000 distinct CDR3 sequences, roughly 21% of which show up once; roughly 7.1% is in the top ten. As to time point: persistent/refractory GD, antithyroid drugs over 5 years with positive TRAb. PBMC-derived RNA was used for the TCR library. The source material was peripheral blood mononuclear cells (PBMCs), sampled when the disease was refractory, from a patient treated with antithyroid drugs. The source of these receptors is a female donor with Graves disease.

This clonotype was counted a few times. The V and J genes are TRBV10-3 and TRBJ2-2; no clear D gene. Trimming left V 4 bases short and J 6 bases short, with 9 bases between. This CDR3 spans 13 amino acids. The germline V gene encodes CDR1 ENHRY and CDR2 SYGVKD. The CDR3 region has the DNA TGTGCCATCAGTGGGGTAGAACCCGGGGAGCTGTTTTTT. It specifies CAISGVEPGELFF.

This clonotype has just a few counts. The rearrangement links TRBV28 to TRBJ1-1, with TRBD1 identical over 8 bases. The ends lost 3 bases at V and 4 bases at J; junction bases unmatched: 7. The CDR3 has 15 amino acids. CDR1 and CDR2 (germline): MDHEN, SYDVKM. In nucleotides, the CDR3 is TGTGCCAGCAGTTTCCCTCCTGGACAGGGCACTGAAGCTTTCTTT. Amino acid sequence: CASSFPPGQGTEAFF.

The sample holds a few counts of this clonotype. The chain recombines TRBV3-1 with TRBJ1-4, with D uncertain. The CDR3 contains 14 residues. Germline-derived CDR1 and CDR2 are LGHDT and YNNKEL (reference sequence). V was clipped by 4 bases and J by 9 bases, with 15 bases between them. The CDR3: CASSPHRIIKKLFF. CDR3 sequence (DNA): TGTGCCAGCAGCCCACATAGGATTATTAAAAAACTGTTTTTT. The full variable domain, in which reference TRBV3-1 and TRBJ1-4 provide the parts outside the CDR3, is DTAVSQTPKYLVTQMGNDKSIKCEQNLGHDTMYWYKQDSKKFLKIMFSYNNKELIINETVPNRFSPKSPDKAHLNLHINSLELGDSAVYFCASSPHRIIKKLFFGSGTQLSVL.

CDR3 amino acids: CASSVDQGGAKFF. DNA for the CDR3: TGTGCCAGCAGCGTAGACCAGGGGGGGGCGAAGTTCTTC. This chain uses TRBV9 with TRBJ2-1; D assignment may be TRBD1 or TRBD2 (7 bases each). This CDR3 contains 13 residues. Germline V gene sequence: CDR1 SGDLS, CDR2 YYNGEE. V dropped 0 bases and J dropped 14 bases, with 15 bases sitting between them.

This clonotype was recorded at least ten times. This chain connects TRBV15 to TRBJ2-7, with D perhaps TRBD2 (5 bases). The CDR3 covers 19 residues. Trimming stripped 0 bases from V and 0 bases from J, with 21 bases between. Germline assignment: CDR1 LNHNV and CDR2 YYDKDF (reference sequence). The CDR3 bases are TGTGCCACCAGCAGAGATCGTGGTTTTCGAGGGCCCCACTCCTACGAGCAGTACTTC. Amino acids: CATSRDRGFRGPHSYEQYF.

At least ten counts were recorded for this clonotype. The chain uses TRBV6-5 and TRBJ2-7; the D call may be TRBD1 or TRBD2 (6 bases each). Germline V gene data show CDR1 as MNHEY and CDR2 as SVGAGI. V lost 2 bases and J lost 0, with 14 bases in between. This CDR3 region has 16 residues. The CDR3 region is CASSYLGGWDSYEQYF. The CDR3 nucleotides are TGTGCCAGCAGTTACCTGGGGGGCTGGGACTCCTACGAGCAGTACTTC.

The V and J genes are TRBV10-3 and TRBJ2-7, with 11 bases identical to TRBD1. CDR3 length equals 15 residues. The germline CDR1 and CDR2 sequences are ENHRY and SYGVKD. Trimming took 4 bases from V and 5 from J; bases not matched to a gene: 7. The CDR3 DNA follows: TGTGCCATCAGTGGTTGGGGACAGGGGGACCACGAGCAGTACTTC. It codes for CAISGWGQGDHEQYF.

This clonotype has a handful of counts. CDR3 in amino acids: CASITPWTEAFF. CDR3 coding DNA: TGTGCCAGCATCACCCCCTGGACTGAAGCTTTCTTT. The rearrangement joins TRBV28 to TRBJ1-1; unclear D gene. V lost 7 bases and J 5 bases, leaving 11 bases between the germline ends. The CDR3 contains 12 residues. Germline V CDR1 and CDR2: MDHEN, SYDVKM.

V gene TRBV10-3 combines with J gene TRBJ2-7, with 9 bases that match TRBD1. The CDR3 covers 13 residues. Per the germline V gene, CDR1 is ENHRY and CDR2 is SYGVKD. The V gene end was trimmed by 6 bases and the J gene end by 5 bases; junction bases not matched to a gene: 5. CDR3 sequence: CAIRTGGSHEQYF. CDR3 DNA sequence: TGTGCCATCAGGACAGGGGGTTCCCACGAGCAGTACTTC.

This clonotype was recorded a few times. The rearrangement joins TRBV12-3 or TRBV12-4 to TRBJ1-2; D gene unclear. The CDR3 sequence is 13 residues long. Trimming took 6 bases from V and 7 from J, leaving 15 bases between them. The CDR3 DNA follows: TGTGCCAGCAGCGCGGACGGCGTGTCTGGCTACACCTTC. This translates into CASSADGVSGYTF.

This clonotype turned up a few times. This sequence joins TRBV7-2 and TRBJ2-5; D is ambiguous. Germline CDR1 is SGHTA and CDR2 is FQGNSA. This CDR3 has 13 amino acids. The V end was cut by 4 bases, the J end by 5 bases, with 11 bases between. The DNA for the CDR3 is TGTGCCAGCAGCTCCGAAGGTGGCGAGACCCAGTACTTC. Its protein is CASSSEGGETQYF.

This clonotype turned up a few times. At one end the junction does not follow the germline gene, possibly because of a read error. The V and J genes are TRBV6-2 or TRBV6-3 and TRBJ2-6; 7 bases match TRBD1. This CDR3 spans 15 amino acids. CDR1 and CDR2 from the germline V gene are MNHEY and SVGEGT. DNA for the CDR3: TGTGCCAGCGGTTACAGGGGCTCTGGGGCCAACGTCCTGACTTTC. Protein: CASGYRGSGANVLTF.